The text below deals with one T cell receptor (beta chain). This record comes from a study of blood T cell repertoires in COVID-19. On the study more broadly: The analysed material was cDNA or gDNA that came from T cells, B-cell-depleted T cells, or PBMCs.

Germline V gene data show CDR1 as MRHNA and CDR2 as SNTAGT. With 0 bases removed from V and 6 bases from J, the gap between germline ends came to 16 bases. The CDR3 sequence is 16 residues long. TCRdb's table, derived via immunoSEQ multiplex PCR, lists solely in-frame clones and lacks some. The table records hundreds of thousands of clones, around 86% of them present only once. Symptom resolution, clearance, or two negative PCRs marked donors in Cohort 3 as recovered. The sample was PBMCs or T cells enriched from blood (not recorded which). The chain is built from TRBV6-4 and TRBJ2-3, with D perhaps TRBD2 (6 bases). The receptor was derived from a woman in her forties or fifties who had recovered from COVID-19. Written as DNA, the CDR3 is TGTGCCAGCAGTGACTCCCCTCTAGCGCGCGTGGATACGCAGTATTTT. Protein: CASSDSPLARVDTQYF.